This T cell receptor beta chain is drawn from a study of blood T cell repertoires in COVID-19. Study-wide context: Samples representing acute and convalescent COVID-19 were sourced from the United States, Italy and Spain. From T cells, B-cell-depleted T cells, or PBMCs came the material, which was cDNA or gDNA.

CDR3 size: 19 residues. Per the germline V gene, CDR1 is SGHRS and CDR2 is YFSETQ. Trimming cost V 1 base and J 1 base; bases outside gene matches: 8. TCRdb keeps only in-frame clones here, not all; method: immunoSEQ multiplex PCR. The table has over 100,000 clones, approximately 82% seen once; the top ten hold approximately 9.8%. Sequenced sample: peripheral blood. This clonotype originated in a man in his sixties with active or convalescent COVID-19. This chain connects TRBV5-1 to TRBJ2-6; 10 positions agree with TRBD1. The CDR3 DNA reads as TGCGCCAGCAGCTTGCGACAGGGGGCGAGAAGGTCTGGGGCCAACGTCCTGACTTTC. Amino acid sequence: CASSLRQGARRSGANVLTF.